These 2 T cell receptor beta chains were sequenced from one sample in a study of cytomegalovirus exposure and HLA in healthy donors. Primers for the PCR totalled 60 Vbeta and 13 Jbeta. Sequencing was performed with immunoSEQ multiplex PCR; in TCRdb, only in-frame clones are kept and a portion is missing. Of 310,000 or so clones detected, about 90% appear once; the ten largest clones hold approximately 2.4%. Sequenced input: PBMCs. The receptors were gathered from a woman aged 18-29 years in good health and CMV-seronegative.

The chain couples TRBV19 to TRBJ2-7; 7 bases align to TRBD1. This CDR3 spans 13 amino acids. The germline V gene encodes CDR1 LNHDA and CDR2 SQIVND (reference sequence). J was trimmed by 3 bases and V by 3 bases; bases with no gene match: 2. The CDR3 protein is CASSMTGFYEQYF. In DNA, the CDR3 is TGTGCCAGTAGTATGACAGGGTTCTACGAGCAGTACTTC.

V gene TRBV27 combines with J gene TRBJ1-1, with D hard to call. Germline CDR1 MNHEY, CDR2 SMNVEV (reference sequence). The CDR3 length is 17 residues. V lost 3 bases and J lost 3, with 20 bases in between. CDR3 DNA sequence: TGTGCCAGCAGTTTTAAAGTCCGGGTTTCCGAACACACTGAAGCTTTCTTT. Residues: CASSFKVRVSEHTEAFF.